The 24 T cell receptor beta chains reported below all come from one sample, sequenced in a study of blood T cell repertoires in COVID-19. Using immunoSEQ multiplex PCR, the repertoire was profiled, and TCRdb retains in-frame clones only, with some absent. The profile shows over 60,000 clones, about nine tenths of them singletons. The sample was peripheral blood. These receptors came from a man aged 70 or older with active or convalescent COVID-19.

This chain connects TRBV18 to TRBJ1-5; no definite D call. The CDR3 loop spans 13 amino acids. Germline CDR1 and CDR2: KGHSH and LQKENI. Deletions cut 2 bases from V and 4 bases from J, with 6 bases between. CDR3 sequence (DNA): TGTGCCAGCTCACCAGGCCGAAATCAGCCCCAGCATTTT. Amino acids: CASSPGRNQPQHF.

This rearrangement joins TRBV2 to TRBJ1-1; D possibly corresponds to TRBD1 (6 bases). The CDR3 loop spans 15 amino acids. Germline CDR1 and CDR2: SNHLY and FYNNEI. V lost 3 bases and J lost 5, with 16 bases in between. CDR3 sequence reads: CASSERTGKGTEAFF. As DNA, the CDR3 is TGTGCCAGCAGTGAGAGAACAGGGAAAGGGACTGAAGCTTTCTTT.

V is TRBV10-3 and J is TRBJ2-2; possible D gene TRBD1, 6 bases. Deletions cut 0 bases from V and 3 bases from J, with 11 bases between. The CDR3 has 16 amino acids. Germline assignment: CDR1 ENHRY and CDR2 SYGVKD. CDR3 sequence: CAISESYRADTGELFF. The CDR3 DNA reads TGTGCCATCAGTGAGTCTTACAGGGCTGACACCGGGGAGCTGTTTTTT.

The chain employs TRBV6-6 and TRBJ2-1; 8 bases are a match to TRBD1. With V trimmed by 5 bases and J by 7 bases, 16 bases remained unmatched. Germline assignment: CDR1 MNHNY and CDR2 SVGAGI (reference sequence). CDR3 size: 17 residues. The CDR3 reads CASSPLGSGQGRNEQFF. In DNA form, the CDR3 reads TGTGCCAGCAGTCCCCTGGGTAGTGGACAGGGAAGGAATGAGCAGTTCTTC.

The chain uses TRBV7-3 and TRBJ2-2, with 11 bases fitting TRBD1. CDR1 and CDR2 from the germline V gene are SGHTA and FQGTGA. This CDR3 has 17 residues. V was clipped by 4 bases and J by 4 bases; unmatched bases: 8. CDR3 loop: CASSSPGQGAGTGELFF. CDR3 coding DNA: TGTGCCAGCAGCTCGCCCGGACAGGGGGCGGGCACCGGGGAGCTGTTTTTT.

V usage is TRBV28 and J usage is TRBJ1-2, with D perhaps matching TRBD1 (6 bases). V was trimmed by 2 bases and J by 8 bases, leaving 9 bases between them. CDR1 and CDR2 from the germline V gene are MDHEN and SYDVKM. The CDR3 sequence is 12 residues long. The CDR3 is CASSLVGTGYTF. Written as DNA, the CDR3 is TGTGCCAGCAGTTTAGTGGGGACAGGCTACACCTTC.

This clone was observed once. The rearrangement uses TRBV7-9 and TRBJ2-3; 11 bases map to TRBD2. The germline CDR1 and CDR2 sequences are SEHNR and FQNEAQ (reference sequence). The CDR3 is made up of 16 amino acids. Unmatched junction bases numbered 9, after V lost 5 bases and J lost 5 bases. The CDR3 reads CASSPNLAGGVDTQYF. DNA for the CDR3: TGTGCCAGCAGCCCTAACCTAGCGGGAGGAGTAGATACGCAGTATTTT.

The rearrangement joins TRBV7-6 to TRBJ2-3; TRBD2 matches 10 bases. V trimming: 5 bases; J trimming: 0 bases; junction bases outside the gene matches: 2. This CDR3 comprises 15 residues. Germline V gene sequence: CDR1 SGHVS, CDR2 FNYEAQ. CDR3 nucleotide sequence: TGTGCCAGCAGCCCACTAGCGGGAAGCACAGATACGCAGTATTTT. Translation gives CASSPLAGSTDTQYF.

This chain links TRBV6-1 with TRBJ1-1; D gene ambiguous. CDR3 length: 12 residues. Germline lookup yields CDR1 MNHNS and CDR2 SASEGT. Trimming removed 2 bases at V and 7 bases at J, with 8 bases between. CDR3 protein: CASSELTFEAFF. CDR3 sequence (DNA): TGTGCCAGCAGTGAATTGACATTTGAAGCTTTCTTT.

This sequence joins TRBV7-9 and TRBJ2-3; TRBD1 matches 7 bases. V dropped 1 base and J dropped 4; count of bases not matched to a gene: 2. CDR1 is SEHNR and CDR2 is FQNEAQ in the germline V gene (reference sequence). CDR3 size: 14 residues. This chain's CDR3 is CASSLGQGADTQYF. In DNA, the CDR3 is TGTGCCAGCAGCTTAGGACAGGGCGCAGATACGCAGTATTTT. The full variable domain, rest sourced from reference TRBV7-9 and TRBJ2-3, is DTGVSQNPRHKITKRGQNVTFRCDPISEHNRLYWYRQTLGQGPEFLTYFQNEAQLEKSRLLSDRFSAERPKGSFSTLEIQRTEQGDSAMYLCASSLGQGADTQYFGPGTRLTVL.

This rearrangement joins TRBV27 to TRBJ2-2; the match to TRBD2 covers 11 bases. The CDR3 is 15 residues long. The V gene end was trimmed by 3 bases and the J gene end by 4 bases; junction bases not matched to a gene: 1. Per germline, CDR1 MNHEY and CDR2 SMNVEV (reference sequence). The DNA for the CDR3 is TGTGCCAGCAGTTTCGGGACTAGCGGCACCGGGGAGCTGTTTTTT. Its translation is CASSFGTSGTGELFF.

This chain joins TRBV28 and TRBJ2-7, with a tentative D call TRBD2 (6 bases). Germline lookup yields CDR1 MDHEN and CDR2 SYDVKM. V lost 7 bases, J lost 4 bases, and 17 bases lay in between. The CDR3 is 14 residues long. For the CDR3, the DNA is TGTGCCAGCACTCCCCCGGGGACTCAATACGAGCAGTACTTC. Translation: CASTPPGTQYEQYF.

V is TRBV18 and J is TRBJ1-2, with 11 bases matching TRBD1. Looked up from germline, CDR1 is KGHSH and CDR2 is LQKENI. J lost 4 bases, V lost 6 bases, and 4 bases had no gene match. The CDR3 is 14 amino acids. In nucleotides, the CDR3 is TGTGCCAGCTCGGCGGGACAGGGGGTCTATGGCTACACCTTC. It yields the protein CASSAGQGVYGYTF.

This clone is a singleton in its sample. Here the CDR3 DNA reads TGTGCCTCCCGATTGGCTAGCGGGAGTGGTGAGCAGTTCTTC. This translates into CASRLASGSGEQFF. The chain carries TRBV30 and TRBJ2-1, with 10 positions matching TRBD2. CDR3 length equals 14 residues. V trimming: 7 bases; J trimming: 9 bases; junction bases outside the gene matches: 12. Germline values: CDR1 GTSNPN, CDR2 SVGIG (reference sequence).

The V gene is TRBV29-1, the J gene TRBJ1-1, with TRBD1 as a possible D gene (6 bases). CDR3 size: 14 residues. From germline, CDR1 is SQVTM and CDR2 ANQGSEA. V was pared by 8 bases and J by 1 base, with 17 bases between. The CDR3 bases are TGCAGCTCAACACCGCAGGGGACGAACACTGAAGCTTTCTTT. This codes for CSSTPQGTNTEAFF. Drawing the rest from reference TRBV29-1 and TRBJ1-1, the complete variable domain is SAVISQKPSRDICQRGTSLTIQCQVDSQVTMMFWYRQQPGQSLTLIATANQGSEATYESGFVIDKFPISRPNLTFSTLTVSNMSPEDSSIYLCSSTPQGTNTEAFFGQGTRLTVV.

The chain uses TRBV27 and TRBJ1-4, with 7 bases fitting TRBD1. Trimming at V came to 4 bases and at J to 7 bases, leaving 6 bases not matched to a gene. CDR1 MNHEY and CDR2 SMNVEV come from the germline V gene (reference sequence). This CDR3 is built from 14 residues. The CDR3 coding sequence is TGTGCCAGCAGTTGGCACAGGGGTTCTGAAAAACTGTTTTTT. It codes for CASSWHRGSEKLFF.

V usage is TRBV19 and J usage is TRBJ1-3; tentatively, D is TRBD1 (6 bases). From germline, CDR1 is LNHDA and CDR2 SQIVND (reference sequence). The CDR3 is 15 residues long. Trimming shortened V by 9 bases and J by 0 bases, and 15 bases separated the two germline ends. The chain's CDR3 is CASLDSLNSGNTIYF. The CDR3, as DNA: TGTGCCAGCTTGGACAGCCTTAACTCTGGAAACACCATATATTTT.

The CDR3 protein is CASSYSAGYEAFF. In DNA, the CDR3 is TGTGCCAGCAGTTACTCGGCGGGGTACGAAGCTTTCTTT. The chain combines TRBV6-5 with TRBJ1-1; D unclear. Germline values: CDR1 MNHEY, CDR2 SVGAGI. This CDR3 contains 13 residues. V lost 0 bases and J lost 8, with 10 bases in between.

The chain couples TRBV3-1 (or the pseudogene TRBV3-2) to TRBJ2-1; no definite D call. Trimming removed 1 base from V and 5 bases from J, with 15 bases in between. CDR1 LGHDT and CDR2 YNNKEL come from the germline V gene (reference sequence). The CDR3 has 16 amino acids. CDR3 sequence (DNA): TGTGCCAGCAGCCAAGTTTCCCTACCCCCCGACAATGAGCAGTTCTTC. The encoded protein is CASSQVSLPPDNEQFF.

The rearrangement links TRBV19 to TRBJ1-2; weak D call: TRBD1 (5 bases). Germline assignment: CDR1 LNHDA and CDR2 SQIVND (reference sequence). The CDR3 consists of 15 residues. V was shortened by 0 bases and J by 7 bases, with 15 bases between the two germline ends. CDR3 DNA: TGTGCCAGTAGTATAGAATCGGGGGACTCCTCTGGCTACACCTTC. It encodes CASSIESGDSSGYTF.

This chain links TRBV7-9 with TRBJ2-7, with a weak D call TRBD2 (6 bases). The germline V gene encodes CDR1 SEHNR and CDR2 FQNEAQ (reference sequence). The length of the CDR3 is 13 residues. Trimming pared 3 bases from V and 9 bases from J, leaving 15 bases between. CDR3 amino acids: CASSLGLREVQYF. CDR3 nucleotides: TGTGCCAGCAGCTTGGGGTTAAGGGAGGTGCAGTACTTC.

Only a few counts were recorded for this clone. The chain combines TRBV3-1 (or the pseudogene TRBV3-2) with TRBJ2-7; 12 bases are shared with TRBD1. Trimming removed 4 bases from V and 6 bases from J; junction bases left unmatched: 7. The CDR3 covers 15 residues. Germline V gene sequence: CDR1 LGHDT, CDR2 YNNKEL (reference sequence). CDR3 bases: TGTGCCAGCAGCCCCACCGGGACAGGGGGCAGCGAGCAGTACTTC. It yields the protein CASSPTGTGGSEQYF.

This clone is deemed medium-sized (0.01 to 0.1%). This chain links TRBV7-9 with TRBJ1-2, with a possible D match to TRBD1 (5 bases). Germline CDR1 and CDR2: SEHNR and FQNEAQ (reference sequence). V was cut by 5 bases and J by 9 bases, with 25 bases left in between. The CDR3 is 16 amino acids. CDR3 in amino acids: CASSLTGYPSSISYTF. The DNA for the CDR3 is TGTGCCAGCAGCCTCACAGGTTATCCCTCGAGTATCAGCTACACCTTC. The full variable domain, its missing parts supplied by reference TRBV7-9 and TRBJ1-2, is DTGVSQNPRHKITKRGQNVTFRCDPISEHNRLYWYRQTLGQGPEFLTYFQNEAQLEKSRLLSDRFSAERPKGSFSTLEIQRTEQGDSAMYLCASSLTGYPSSISYTFGSGTRLTVV.

Remarks on this clone: In the same sample, other DNA sequences code for this CDR3. CDR3 residues: CASRYYSNQPQHF. The CDR3 nucleotides are TGTGCCAGCAGATATTATAGCAATCAGCCCCAGCATTTT. V usage is TRBV28 and J usage is TRBJ1-5, with D hard to call. V was trimmed by 6 bases and J by 0 bases, leaving 6 bases between them. The CDR3 spans 13 residues. Germline CDR1 MDHEN, CDR2 SYDVKM.